Listed here are 27 T cell receptor beta chains from one sample, sequenced in a study of T cells in Graves' hyperthyroidism and ophthalmopathy. Authors of the study amplified TCR beta CDR3 regions from RNA transcripts. The TCR CDR3 was amplified in a first-round RT-PCR using the HTBI primer set. One entry per CDR3 protein results from TCRdb running MiXCR on the multiplex PCR reads. The data hold hundreds of thousands of distinct CDR3 sequences, with roughly 46% observed a single time. The sequenced sample consisted of peripheral blood or thyroid tissue (not recorded which). The receptor source for this set is a woman aged 18-29 years with Graves' hyperthyroidism.

This clonotype was picked up a small number of times. The chain is built from TRBV5-1 and TRBJ2-2; D may be TRBD2 (5 bases). CDR1 and CDR2 from the germline V gene are SGHRS and YFSETQ. Trimming removed 3 bases at V and 8 bases at J, with 14 bases between. The CDR3 totals 14 residues. For the CDR3, the DNA is TGCGCCAGCAGCTACCGGGAACTAAGTGGGGAGCTGTTTTTT. Amino acid sequence: CASSYRELSGELFF.

V and J are TRBV5-1 and TRBJ2-7; D might be TRBD1 (6 bases). The CDR3 is made up of 16 amino acids. Germline V CDR1 and CDR2: SGHRS, YFSETQ. V gave up 4 bases and J gave up 0 bases, with 17 bases separating them. The CDR3 region has the DNA TGCGCCAGCAGCCTCCAACCGGGACACGGCTCCTACGAGCAGTACTTC. This encodes CASSLQPGHGSYEQYF.

The chain uses TRBV2 and TRBJ2-7, with TRBD2 identical over 10 bases. Germline assignment: CDR1 SNHLY and CDR2 FYNNEI. This CDR3 spans 14 amino acids. With V trimmed by 5 bases and J by 6 bases, 7 bases remained unmatched. The CDR3 region has the DNA TGTGCCAGCAGTCAGCGGGAGGGCCGGTTCGAGCAGTACTTC. It specifies CASSQREGRFEQYF.

The chain employs TRBV25-1 and TRBJ1-1, with TRBD1 matching over 8 bases. J gave up 5 bases and V 3 bases, and 5 bases lay outside the gene matches. There are 14 residues in the CDR3. The germline CDR1 and CDR2 sequences are MGHDK and SYGVNS. Here the CDR3 DNA reads TGTGCCAGCAGTGACCGACAGGGGAGAACTGAAGCTTTCTTT. It yields the protein CASSDRQGRTEAFF.

This clonotype was counted many times. The rearrangement uses TRBV7-9 and TRBJ2-7; 9 bases match TRBD1. CDR3 length equals 15 residues. The V and J ends lost 3 bases and 1 base, in that order; junction bases with no gene match: 4. Germline CDR1 and CDR2: SEHNR and FQNEAQ (reference sequence). The CDR3 DNA sequence: TGTGCCAGCAGCTTGGGACAGGGTCGTTCCTACGAGCAGTACTTC. This gives the protein CASSLGQGRSYEQYF.

The chain couples TRBV2 to TRBJ2-7, with TRBD2 matching over 11 bases. V dropped 6 bases and J dropped 5; count of bases not matched to a gene: 9. CDR1 is SNHLY and CDR2 is FYNNEI in the germline V gene. The CDR3 runs 15 residues. This CDR3 reads CASRKGLAGGNEQYF. The CDR3 DNA is TGTGCCAGCAGAAAGGGTCTAGCGGGAGGTAACGAGCAGTACTTC.

V usage is TRBV7-4 and J usage is TRBJ2-7; D possibly corresponds to TRBD1 (6 bases). This CDR3 has 14 amino acids. Trimming stripped 6 bases from V and 6 bases from J, with 18 bases between. Germline V CDR1 and CDR2: SGHVT, SQSDAQ. In DNA, the CDR3 is TGTGCCAGCAGTTTGATGTTTCAGGGGAGCGAGCAGTACTTC. Its translation: CASSLMFQGSEQYF. Full variable domain (remainder filled in from reference TRBV7-4 and TRBJ2-7): GAGVSQSPRYKVAKRGRDVALRCDSISGHVTLYWYRQTLGQGSEVLTYSQSDAQRDKSGRPSGRFSAERPERSVSTLKIQRTEQGDSAVYLCASSLMFQGSEQYFGPGTRLTVT.

This clonotype was found many times. The V gene is TRBV2, the J gene TRBJ1-1; no clear D. The CDR3 consists of 13 residues. The germline CDR1 and CDR2 sequences are SNHLY and FYNNEI. V was cut by 3 bases and J by 1 base, with 6 bases left in between. The CDR3 region is CASSDPGNTEAFF. DNA of the CDR3: TGTGCCAGCAGTGACCCGGGGAACACTGAAGCTTTCTTT.

This clonotype appeared a few times. V usage is TRBV7-8 and J usage is TRBJ1-2; no definite D call. CDR3 length: 14 residues. The V and J ends lost 5 bases and 3 bases respectively, with 13 bases between them. Germline V gene data show CDR1 as SGHVS and CDR2 as FQNEAQ. CDR3: CASSQDPGHYGYTF. CDR3 DNA sequence: TGTGCCAGCAGCCAAGATCCGGGTCACTATGGCTACACCTTC.

A single count supports this clonotype. V and J are TRBV10-3 and TRBJ2-7; 8 nucleotides agree with TRBD2. Germline V gene sequence: CDR1 ENHRY, CDR2 SYGVKD. This CDR3 has 12 amino acids. The V segment lost 10 bases and the J segment 7 bases; nucleotides outside the gene matches: 9. CDR3 residues: CATTAGAEEQYF. The CDR3 coding sequence is TGTGCCACCACAGCGGGAGCGGAAGAGCAGTACTTC.

This clonotype was seen only a few times. The chain joins TRBV29-1 to TRBJ2-2; TRBD1 is a possible D gene (5 bases). Germline V CDR1 and CDR2: SQVTM, ANQGSEA. Trimming shortened V by 3 bases and J by 6 bases, and 5 bases separated the two germline ends. The CDR3 has 11 residues. In DNA, the CDR3 is TGCAGCGTTGAGGGGCCCGGGGAGCTGTTTTTT. This translates into CSVEGPGELFF.

Notes on this clonotype: A much larger clone lies one base from this, so it may be a read error. The rearrangement uses TRBV7-6 and TRBJ2-7; D perhaps matches TRBD1 (6 bases). This CDR3 region has 14 residues. Trimming cost V 6 bases and J 0 bases, with 12 bases left between them. Germline V gene data show CDR1 as SGHVS and CDR2 as FNYEAQ. The CDR3 coding sequence is TGTGCCAGCAGTGAACAGGGTACCTCCTACGAGCAGTACTTC. It encodes CASSEQGTSYEQYF.

CDR3: CASRQTSGSKDTGELFF. CDR3 DNA: TGTGCCAGCAGGCAGACTAGCGGGAGTAAGGACACCGGGGAGCTGTTTTTT. V gene TRBV11-3 combines with J gene TRBJ2-2; TRBD2 matches at 12 bases. CDR1 is SGHNT, CDR2 YENEEA, per germline. J lost 3 bases, V lost 6 bases, and 8 bases had no gene match. The CDR3 totals 17 residues.

On this clonotype: This likely comes from a read error, as the CDR3 has no conserved phenylalanine or tryptophan at its end. The DNA is left out, because the CDR3 cannot be placed on it with certainty; the CDR3 is given as TCRdb lists it. The genes are TRBV10-3 and TRBJ1-4. Germline values: CDR1 ENHRY, CDR2 SYGVKD. The CDR3 is 8 amino acids long, termini counted. The CDR3 is CATSGTGV.

There are a few counts of this clonotype. The chain uses TRBV7-7 and TRBJ2-5; TRBD1 might be the D (7 bases). The germline V gene encodes CDR1 SSHAT and CDR2 FNYEAQ (reference sequence). The CDR3 has 13 residues. Trimming took 6 bases from V and 2 from J, leaving 10 bases between them. The CDR3 sequence is CASRQGGQETQYF. The CDR3 DNA sequence: TGTGCCAGCAGGCAGGGGGGTCAAGAGACCCAGTACTTC. The complete variable domain, with remaining parts taken from reference TRBV7-7 and TRBJ2-5, reads GAGVSQSPRYKVTKRGQDVTLRCDPISSHATLYWYQQALGQGPEFLTYFNYEAQPDKSGLPSDRFSAERPEGSISTLTIQRTEQRDSAMYRCASRQGGQETQYFGPGTRLLVL.

V is TRBV6-1 and J is TRBJ2-3; perhaps TRBD2 as D (6 bases). The CDR3 length is 13 residues. V dropped 7 bases and J dropped 8 bases, with 16 bases sitting between them. Germline CDR1 MNHNS, CDR2 SASEGT. Here the CDR3 reads CASKSTAGSTQYF. The CDR3 DNA sequence: TGTGCCAGCAAGAGTACGGCGGGATCTACGCAGTATTTT.

This clonotype appeared a few times. V is TRBV20-1 and J is TRBJ1-2; D unclear. The germline V gene encodes CDR1 DFQATT and CDR2 SNEGSKA (reference sequence). The CDR3 extends over 13 amino acids. Deletions cut 2 bases from V and 2 bases from J, with 9 bases between. This CDR3 is CSARTTGNYGYTF. DNA of the CDR3: TGCAGTGCTAGAACCACGGGGAACTATGGCTACACCTTC.

This rearrangement joins TRBV6-1 to TRBJ1-1; the match to TRBD1 covers 9 bases. Trimming at V came to 3 bases and at J to 1 base, leaving 6 bases not matched to a gene. The germline gives CDR1 MNHNS, CDR2 SASEGT. The CDR3 has 16 amino acids. This CDR3 is CASSEGQGMTNTEAFF. In nucleotides, the CDR3 is TGTGCCAGCAGTGAGGGACAGGGTATGACGAACACTGAAGCTTTCTTT.

The chain recombines TRBV29-1 with TRBJ2-7; D possibly corresponds to TRBD1 (5 bases). The end of the DNA is better explained by TRBJ2-1, so the J call may be wrong. Germline assignment: CDR1 SQVTM and CDR2 ANQGSEA. This CDR3 has 12 amino acids. CDR3 in amino acids: CSVADTGNEQFF. CDR3 sequence (DNA): TGCAGCGTTGCAGATACAGGCAATGAGCAGTTCTTC.

In this sample, this clonotype turned up many times. The genes are TRBV24-1 and TRBJ2-5; 8 positions match TRBD1. This CDR3 has 17 residues. Per the germline V gene, CDR1 is KGHDR and CDR2 is SFDVKD. J was trimmed by 0 bases and V by 4 bases; bases with no gene match: 9. The CDR3 coding sequence is TGTGCCACCAGTGACCGACAGGGGAACCTGTACCAAGAGACCCAGTACTTC. Translating gives CATSDRQGNLYQETQYF.

This CDR3 reads CASSRGTSGSQETQYF. The CDR3 bases are TGTGCCAGCAGCCGGGGGACTAGCGGGAGCCAAGAGACCCAGTACTTC. V gene TRBV2 combines with J gene TRBJ2-5, with 14 nucleotides matching TRBD2. V lost 6 bases to trimming and J lost 1 base; unmatched junction nucleotides: 4. CDR1 is SNHLY and CDR2 is FYNNEI in the germline V gene. The CDR3 runs 16 residues.

As regards this clonotype: No conserved phenylalanine or tryptophan ends this CDR3, so it is likely a read error. Because the CDR3's place on the DNA is in doubt, the DNA is left out and the CDR3 is given as listed by TCRdb. This chain joins TRBV7-9 and TRBJ1-4; the table gives TRBD1 as D, unverified against the DNA. CDR1 and CDR2 (germline): SEHNR, FQNEAQ (reference sequence). Inclusive of both ends, the CDR3 amounts to 9 amino acids. This CDR3 is CASSPGATG.

V is TRBV20-1 and J is TRBJ2-7; 8 nucleotides line up with TRBD2. This CDR3 is 15 amino acids long. CDR1 is DFQATT, CDR2 SNEGSKA, per germline (reference sequence). V shed 5 bases, J shed 1 base, and the junction held 10 bases outside the gene matches. The CDR3 is CSAAEREFWSYEQYF. In nucleotides, the CDR3 is TGCAGTGCTGCCGAGCGGGAGTTTTGGTCCTACGAGCAGTACTTC.

The chain uses TRBV29-1 and TRBJ2-7; TRBD1 matches at 9 bases. Trimming cost V 0 bases and J 5 bases; bases outside gene matches: 8. CDR1 SQVTM and CDR2 ANQGSEA come from the germline V gene. There are 15 residues in the CDR3. CDR3 amino acids: CSVEEGGTGTHEQYF. The DNA of the CDR3 is TGCAGCGTTGAAGAGGGTGGGACAGGGACCCACGAGCAGTACTTC.

This clonotype was seen many times. The J gene is TRBJ1-2, the V gene TRBV20-1; no clear D. Looked up from germline, CDR1 is DFQATT and CDR2 is SNEGSKA (reference sequence). This CDR3 spans 13 amino acids. Trimming pared 5 bases from V and 0 bases from J, leaving 10 bases between. The CDR3 sequence: CSASREANYGYTF. CDR3 nucleotides: TGCAGTGCTTCCCGGGAAGCTAACTATGGCTACACCTTC.

This clonotype is a singleton in its sample. The CDR3 DNA follows: TGCGCCAGCAGCCAAGGGGACGGACATGAAAAACTGTTTTTT. Protein product: CASSQGDGHEKLFF. The rearrangement joins TRBV5-1 to TRBJ1-4, with a tentative D call TRBD1 (5 bases). The CDR3 is 14 residues long. The germline V gene encodes CDR1 SGHRS and CDR2 YFSETQ. The V end was cut by 4 bases, the J end by 6 bases, with 13 bases between.

V gene TRBV25-1 combines with J gene TRBJ1-1, with 8 bases identical to TRBD1. This CDR3 is 13 amino acids long. J gave up 7 bases and V 10 bases, and 11 bases lay outside the gene matches. Germline V gives CDR1 MGHDK, CDR2 SYGVNS. The CDR3 sequence is CATSSLGTGEAFF. The DNA for the CDR3 is TGTGCCACCAGCAGCTTGGGGACAGGTGAAGCTTTCTTT.